These 3 T cell receptor beta chains were sequenced from one sample in a study of blood T cell repertoires in COVID-19. Assay used: immunoSEQ multiplex PCR; TCRdb lists only in-frame clones, some missing. Of about 160,000 clones listed, around 92% are singletons. Sequencing was performed on peripheral blood. The receptors were gathered from a man aged 25-45 years with COVID-19, enrolled during active disease.

This chain joins TRBV3-1 (or the pseudogene TRBV3-2) and TRBJ2-1; TRBD1 aligns across 8 bases. V gave up 4 bases and J gave up 7 bases; unmatched junction bases: 12. The CDR3 spans 16 residues. Germline V CDR1 and CDR2: LGHDT, YNNKEL (reference sequence). For the CDR3, the DNA is TGTGCCAGCAGCCTTCTAGGTCAGGGGGCGCAGAATGAGCAGTTCTTC. Amino acids: CASSLLGQGAQNEQFF.

The V and J genes are TRBV5-4 and TRBJ1-2; 9 bases align to TRBD1. Germline CDR1 and CDR2: SGHNT and YYREEE (reference sequence). Unmatched junction bases numbered 8, after V lost 6 bases and J lost 5 bases. This CDR3 comprises 14 residues. The CDR3 sequence is CASNTGGVGYGYTF. The CDR3 coding sequence is TGTGCCAGCAACACAGGGGGCGTTGGATATGGCTACACCTTC. The full variable domain, its missing parts supplied by reference TRBV5-4 and TRBJ1-2, is ETGVTQSPTHLIKTRGQQVTLRCSSQSGHNTVSWYQQALGQGPQFIFQYYREEENGRGNFPPRFSGLQFPNYSSELNVNALELDDSALYLCASNTGGVGYGYTFGSGTRLTVV.

This clone showed up just a few times. V usage is TRBV9 and J usage is TRBJ2-7; 9 positions agree with TRBD2. The length of the CDR3 is 17 residues. The germline V gene has CDR1 SGDLS and CDR2 YYNGEE. The V segment lost 4 bases and the J segment 5 bases; nucleotides outside the gene matches: 16. CDR3 sequence reads: CASSSAGLAGTWDEQYF. In nucleotides, the CDR3 is TGTGCCAGCAGCAGCGCAGGGCTAGCGGGGACCTGGGACGAGCAGTACTTC.